These 18 T cell receptor beta chains came from one sample sequenced in a study of blood T cell repertoires in COVID-19. Assay used: immunoSEQ multiplex PCR; TCRdb lists only in-frame clones, some missing. Of about 200,000 clones in the sample, approximately 86% were seen once. What was sequenced was peripheral blood. These TCRs come from a man aged 55 to 70 with acute or convalescent COVID-19.

The chain has TRBV3-1 (or the pseudogene TRBV3-2) and TRBJ2-7; D may be TRBD2 (5 bases). Germline V gives CDR1 LGHDT, CDR2 YNNKEL (reference sequence). Trimming stripped 0 bases from V and 3 bases from J, with 9 bases between. The CDR3 runs 14 residues. Here the CDR3 DNA reads TGTGCCAGCAGCCAAGATAGGACTCTCTACGAGCAGTACTTC. This translates into CASSQDRTLYEQYF.

The chain joins TRBV4-1 to TRBJ1-1, with D unclear. Trimming pared 0 bases from V and 1 base from J, leaving 12 bases between. CDR3 length: 16 residues. Germline V lookup: CDR1 MGHRA, CDR2 YSYEKL. The CDR3 DNA is TGCGCCAGCAGCCAAGATGTAACACGGGGGAACACTGAAGCTTTCTTT. It codes for CASSQDVTRGNTEAFF.

This clone has a count of ten or more. V and J are TRBV18 and TRBJ2-2; 7 bases are a match to TRBD1. This CDR3 spans 15 amino acids. From germline, CDR1 is KGHSH and CDR2 LQKENI. Trimming at V came to 8 bases and at J to 1 base, leaving 7 bases not matched to a gene. The CDR3 is CASAWDSQNTGELFF. The CDR3 coding sequence is TGTGCCAGCGCCTGGGACAGCCAGAACACCGGGGAGCTGTTTTTT.

The V call is TRBV6-5, the J call TRBJ1-6, with D possibly being TRBD1 (6 bases). The CDR3 has 16 amino acids. V lost 0 bases and J 7 bases, leaving 13 bases between the germline ends. Germline V CDR1 and CDR2: MNHEY, SVGAGI. The CDR3 DNA reads as TGTGCCAGCAGTTACTCGCTGGGGGCGAGGAATTCACCCCTCCACTTT. Its protein is CASSYSLGARNSPLHF.

The rearrangement joins TRBV18 to TRBJ1-3; D may be TRBD1 (6 bases). Trimming removed 3 bases at V and 0 bases at J, with 12 bases between. This CDR3 spans 16 amino acids. Looked up from germline, CDR1 is KGHSH and CDR2 is LQKENI. Here the CDR3 reads CASSPVEGGSGNTIYF. CDR3 sequence (DNA): TGTGCCAGCTCACCCGTCGAAGGGGGCTCTGGAAACACCATATATTTT.

V and J are TRBV9 and TRBJ2-2, with 7 bases that match TRBD1. This CDR3 is built from 17 residues. The V segment lost 0 bases and the J segment 0 bases; nucleotides outside the gene matches: 5. Germline V gene lookup returns CDR1 SGDLS and CDR2 YYNGEE. CDR3 sequence: CASSVVVGQPNTGELFF. Written as DNA, the CDR3 is TGTGCCAGCAGCGTAGTTGTGGGACAGCCGAACACCGGGGAGCTGTTTTTT.

V usage is TRBV7-2 and J usage is TRBJ2-2; 8 nucleotides match TRBD2. The CDR3 contains 17 residues. The V segment lost 2 bases and the J segment 2 bases; nucleotides outside the gene matches: 7. Per the germline V gene, CDR1 is SGHTA and CDR2 is FQGNSA. CDR3 in amino acids: CASSLIQRGLNTGELFF. In DNA form, the CDR3 reads TGTGCCAGCAGCTTAATCCAGCGGGGGCTAAACACCGGGGAGCTGTTTTTT.

The chain combines TRBV5-4 with TRBJ2-5, with D maybe TRBD1 (5 bases). The germline V gene encodes CDR1 SGHNT and CDR2 YYREEE (reference sequence). Trimming removed 0 bases at V and 5 bases at J, with 11 bases between. The CDR3 sequence is 14 residues long. DNA of the CDR3: TGTGCCAGCAGCTTGGGGATGGGGCGGGAGACCCAGTACTTC. Its protein is CASSLGMGRETQYF.

This chain uses TRBV27 with TRBJ2-1, with TRBD2 identical over 12 bases. There are 15 residues in the CDR3. Trimming removed 10 bases from V and 0 bases from J; junction bases left unmatched: 4. Germline loops: CDR1 MNHEY, CDR2 SMNVEV (reference sequence). The CDR3 sequence: CATTLAGGSYNEQFF. The CDR3 DNA is TGTGCCACCACACTAGCGGGAGGCTCCTACAATGAGCAGTTCTTC.

This chain links TRBV3-1 (or the pseudogene TRBV3-2) with TRBJ1-2; no clear D. This CDR3 is 13 amino acids long. Trimming cost V 0 bases and J 8 bases, with 10 bases left between them. Looked up from germline, CDR1 is LGHDT and CDR2 is YNNKEL (reference sequence). The CDR3 coding sequence is TGTGCCAGCAGCCAAGAACACGGAGTGGGCTACACCTTC. This gives the protein CASSQEHGVGYTF.

Comment on this clone: Other nucleotide sequences in the sample specify the same CDR3. The chain employs TRBV5-1 and TRBJ2-1; 9 bases agree with TRBD2. The CDR3 is 16 residues long. J gave up 2 bases and V 0 bases, and 3 bases lay outside the gene matches. CDR1 SGHRS and CDR2 YFSETQ come from the germline V gene. CDR3 region: CASSLVAGGPYNEQFF. The DNA for the CDR3 is TGCGCCAGCAGCTTGGTCGCGGGGGGGCCCTACAATGAGCAGTTCTTC.

The chain uses TRBV5-1 and TRBJ2-5; 8 bases line up with TRBD1. The CDR3 is 14 residues long. The trim removed 6 bases at V and 4 bases at J, leaving 8 bases unmatched. CDR1 and CDR2 from the germline V gene are SGHRS and YFSETQ. CDR3 nucleotides: TGCGCCAGCAACTCGTGGACAGGGTCAGAGACCCAGTACTTC. It translates to CASNSWTGSETQYF.

The chain employs TRBV5-1 and TRBJ2-2; 11 bases map to TRBD2. This CDR3 is 16 amino acids long. Trimming removed 4 bases from V and 3 bases from J; junction bases left unmatched: 5. The V gene's germline CDR1 is SGHRS and CDR2 YFSETQ. CDR3 nucleotides: TGCGCCAGCAGCGTAACTAGCGGGGGAGACACCGGGGAGCTGTTTTTT. Encoded protein: CASSVTSGGDTGELFF.

The chain is built from TRBV5-1 and TRBJ2-1; D not certain. The length of the CDR3 is 13 residues. Trimming pared 6 bases from V and 4 bases from J, leaving 11 bases between. From germline, CDR1 is SGHRS and CDR2 YFSETQ. The CDR3 DNA follows: TGCGCCAGCACTGATCCGGTTTACAATGAGCAGTTCTTC. It translates to CASTDPVYNEQFF. The variable domain in full, with the rest retrieved from reference TRBV5-1 and TRBJ2-1, is KAGVTQTPRYLIKTRGQQVTLSCSPISGHRSVSWYQQTPGQGLQFLFEYFSETQRNKGNFPGRFSGRQFSNSRSEMNVSTLELGDSALYLCASTDPVYNEQFFGPGTRLTVL.

This chain links TRBV19 with TRBJ2-7, with 10 bases fitting TRBD1. The CDR3 is 15 residues long. Per the germline V gene, CDR1 is LNHDA and CDR2 is SQIVND (reference sequence). The V segment lost 5 bases and the J segment 6 bases; nucleotides outside the gene matches: 10. The CDR3 region is CASSGPGQGSPEQYF. The DNA of the CDR3 is TGTGCCAGTAGTGGCCCGGGACAGGGGTCCCCCGAGCAGTACTTC.

The chain couples TRBV6-4 to TRBJ2-1, with TRBD2 matching 10 bases. The junction had 9 bases not matched to a gene; V was cut back by 6 bases and J by 4 bases. The CDR3 totals 16 residues. The germline CDR1 and CDR2 sequences are MRHNA and SNTAGT. Here the CDR3 DNA reads TGTGCCAGCAGCGTGCTAGCGGGGGTTACTTACAATGAGCAGTTCTTC. Its translation: CASSVLAGVTYNEQFF.

The V gene is TRBV25-1, the J gene TRBJ2-1, with TRBD2 as a possible D gene (5 bases). This CDR3 region has 13 residues. Germline V gene lookup returns CDR1 MGHDK and CDR2 SYGVNS. Between the trimmed V and J ends, which lost 6 bases and 6 bases, there was a span of 12 bases. CDR3 region: CASSEGGSNEQFF. Written as DNA, the CDR3 is TGTGCCAGCAGCGAAGGCGGGTCCAATGAGCAGTTCTTC.

The V gene is TRBV19, the J gene TRBJ2-5, with D hard to call. Trimming left V 4 bases short and J 4 bases short, with 7 bases between. CDR1 is LNHDA, CDR2 SQIVND, per germline (reference sequence). The CDR3 is made up of 12 amino acids. In nucleotides, the CDR3 is TGTGCCAGTAGTAGAGGCGGAGAGACCCAGTACTTC. Translation gives CASSRGGETQYF.